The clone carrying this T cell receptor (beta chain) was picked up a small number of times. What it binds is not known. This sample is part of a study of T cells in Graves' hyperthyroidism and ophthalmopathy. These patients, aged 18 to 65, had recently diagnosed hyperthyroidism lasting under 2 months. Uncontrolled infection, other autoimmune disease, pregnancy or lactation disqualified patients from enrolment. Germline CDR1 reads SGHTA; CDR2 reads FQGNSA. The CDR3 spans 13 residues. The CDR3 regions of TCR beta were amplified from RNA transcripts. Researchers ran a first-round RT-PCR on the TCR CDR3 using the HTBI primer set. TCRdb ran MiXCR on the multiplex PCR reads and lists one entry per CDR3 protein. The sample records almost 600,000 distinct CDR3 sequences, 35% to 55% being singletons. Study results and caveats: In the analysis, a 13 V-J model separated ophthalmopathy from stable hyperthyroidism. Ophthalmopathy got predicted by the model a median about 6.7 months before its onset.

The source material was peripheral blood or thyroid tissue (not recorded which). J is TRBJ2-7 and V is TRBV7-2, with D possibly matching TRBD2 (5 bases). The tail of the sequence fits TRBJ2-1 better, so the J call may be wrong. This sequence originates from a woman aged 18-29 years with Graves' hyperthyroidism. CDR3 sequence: CASSASPYNEQFF. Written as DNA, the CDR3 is TGTGCCAGCAGCGCTAGCCCCTACAATGAGCAGTTCTTC.